Shown below are 22 T cell receptor beta chains from a single sample sequenced in a study of T cell responses to AZD1222 COVID-19 vaccine. The protocol was immunoSEQ multiplex PCR, while the TCRdb copy is restricted to in-frame clones and leaves out a portion. The sample has fewer than 55,000 clones; about 83% are singletons. The specimen was peripheral blood, collected on day 0 of AZD1222 vaccination. All receptors derive from an adult in good health.

This clone was detected once. The genes are TRBV7-2 and TRBJ2-5; possibly TRBD2 for D (6 bases). Germline V lookup: CDR1 SGHTA, CDR2 FQGNSA. V lost 1 base, J lost 5 bases, and 14 bases lay in between. This CDR3 comprises 15 residues. This CDR3 is CASSLGRGLGETQYF. CDR3 in DNA: TGTGCCAGCAGCTTAGGTCGGGGGTTGGGCGAGACCCAGTACTTC.

This clone has just one count. The chain employs TRBV10-3 and TRBJ1-5; D remains unclear. The CDR3 extends over 14 amino acids. The V and J ends lost 4 bases and 2 bases respectively, with 9 bases between them. Germline V gene data show CDR1 as ENHRY and CDR2 as SYGVKD. DNA for the CDR3: TGTGCCATCAGTGTAGCTGCCGGCAATCAGCCCCAGCATTTT. Protein sequence: CAISVAAGNQPQHF.

The rearrangement links TRBV28 to TRBJ1-1; no firm D call. In germline, CDR1 is MDHEN, CDR2 SYDVKM. The CDR3 is 14 residues long. With 1 base removed from V and 4 bases from J, the gap between germline ends came to 10 bases. CDR3 sequence: CASSLFGSATEAFF. The CDR3 nucleotides are TGTGCCAGCAGTTTATTCGGTTCCGCCACTGAAGCTTTCTTT.

The chain links TRBV7-8 to TRBJ1-2; perhaps TRBD1 as D (6 bases). The CDR3 spans 14 residues. Deletions cut 7 bases from V and 8 bases from J, with 20 bases between. Per germline, CDR1 SGHVS and CDR2 FQNEAQ. CDR3 DNA sequence: TGTGCCAGCACCCCGGGGGGCGGGAACGGGGGCTACACCTTC. Protein: CASTPGGGNGGYTF.

As to this clone: One junction end does not reproduce the germline sequence, and a read error may be involved. The rearrangement joins TRBV10-3 to TRBJ1-2; TRBD1 is a possible D gene (5 bases). The CDR3 spans 17 residues. Per the germline V gene, CDR1 is ENHRY and CDR2 is SYGVKD. For the CDR3, the DNA is TGTGCCATCAGTGAGTCAAATGCGGGGCAGACTAAGTATGGCTACACCTTC. Amino acid sequence: CAISESNAGQTKYGYTF.

The chain is built from TRBV7-9 and TRBJ2-7; D possibly corresponds to TRBD1 (5 bases). The CDR3 is made up of 13 amino acids. V was shortened by 5 bases and J by 2 bases, with 10 bases between the two germline ends. The germline V gene encodes CDR1 SEHNR and CDR2 FQNEAQ (reference sequence). CDR3 sequence: CASSPKGPYEQYF. The CDR3, as DNA: TGTGCCAGCAGCCCTAAGGGGCCCTACGAGCAGTACTTC.

The chain carries TRBV4-3 and TRBJ1-1; D perhaps matches TRBD1 (6 bases). Germline V CDR1 and CDR2: LGHNA, YSLEER. Trimming left V 3 bases short and J 14 bases short, with 22 bases between. There are 14 residues in the CDR3. The CDR3 nucleotides are TGCGCCAGCAGCCAGGAAGATAACCACCGGGGGCAATTCTTT. Protein sequence: CASSQEDNHRGQFF.

V and J are TRBV18 and TRBJ1-2, with D possibly matching TRBD1 (6 bases). This CDR3 has 13 amino acids. V lost 4 bases and J lost 5, with 11 bases in between. Germline V gives CDR1 KGHSH, CDR2 LQKENI. Here the CDR3 DNA reads TGTGCCAGCTCACTAAGACAGGATTATGGCTACACCTTC. It translates to CASSLRQDYGYTF.

This clone was seen a few times. The V and J genes are TRBV4-1 and TRBJ2-1, with 8 bases lining up with TRBD1. Germline-derived CDR1 and CDR2 are MGHRA and YSYEKL. J gave up 8 bases and V 1 base, and 7 bases lay outside the gene matches. The CDR3 runs 15 residues. Here the CDR3 DNA reads TGCGCCAGCAGCCAAGGGGCGACAGGGGTCGATGAGCAGTTCTTC. It specifies CASSQGATGVDEQFF.

V is TRBV6-6 and J is TRBJ2-3; 7 bases are shared with TRBD2. V was pared by 5 bases and J by 3 bases, with 5 bases of the junction left unmatched. Germline CDR1 and CDR2: MNHNY and SVGAGI (reference sequence). The CDR3 sequence is 14 residues long. The CDR3 sequence is CASSPRGVTDTQYF. The DNA for the CDR3 is TGTGCCAGCAGTCCCCGGGGGGTAACAGATACGCAGTATTTT.

The chain couples TRBV28 to TRBJ2-7; unclear D gene. Trimming cost V 8 bases and J 2 bases, with 13 bases left between them. Germline V lookup: CDR1 MDHEN, CDR2 SYDVKM. The CDR3 extends over 13 amino acids. Here the CDR3 DNA reads TGTGCCAGCGGACCTTGGGCCACCTACGAGCAGTACTTC. Translated: CASGPWATYEQYF.

This chain's CDR3 is CASSLKGLNTDTQYF. For the CDR3, the DNA is TGTGCCAGCAGCTTAAAGGGACTAAACACAGATACGCAGTATTTT. The V call is TRBV5-8, the J call TRBJ2-3, with 7 bases fitting TRBD2. Germline V gene sequence: CDR1 SGHTS, CDR2 YDEGEE. The CDR3 consists of 15 residues. V lost 2 bases, J lost 2 bases, and 5 bases stayed unmatched.

The chain carries TRBV4-2 and TRBJ2-2, with 13 nucleotides matching TRBD2. The CDR3 runs 21 residues. The V and J ends lost 4 bases and 5 bases, in that order; junction bases with no gene match: 19. Germline V gene data show CDR1 as LGHNA and CDR2 as YNFKEQ. DNA for the CDR3: TGTGCCAGCAGCCTCCCAGGGACAGCTGGCTCGACTAGCGGGAGGACCGGGGAGCTGTTTTTT. Translating it yields CASSLPGTAGSTSGRTGELFF.

The chain employs TRBV19 and TRBJ2-2; D is perhaps TRBD1 (5 bases). The CDR3 sequence is 16 residues long. The V gene lost 0 bases and the J gene lost 3 bases, with 11 bases spanning the gap. CDR1 and CDR2 from the germline V gene are LNHDA and SQIVND (reference sequence). The CDR3 region is CASSIDGAGYTGELFF. The CDR3 coding sequence is TGTGCCAGTAGTATAGATGGGGCAGGGTACACCGGGGAGCTGTTTTTT.

The gene calls are TRBV5-1 and TRBJ1-6; TRBD1 is a possible D gene (5 bases). The CDR3 is made up of 15 amino acids. Germline V gene data show CDR1 as SGHRS and CDR2 as YFSETQ. V was cut by 2 bases and J by 7 bases, with 13 bases left in between. Written as DNA, the CDR3 is TGCGCCAGCAGCTTCATCGACAGTGCGAATTCACCCCTCCACTTT. Translating it yields CASSFIDSANSPLHF.

The rearrangement uses TRBV7-8 and TRBJ2-2, with D unclear. The CDR3 is 15 residues long. Germline assignment: CDR1 SGHVS and CDR2 FQNEAQ. V was shortened by 8 bases and J by 4 bases, with 17 bases between the two germline ends. Written as DNA, the CDR3 is TGTGCCAGCGTAATGGACGGCCATGGCACCGGGGAGCTGTTTTTT. Protein product: CASVMDGHGTGELFF. Complete variable domain (other parts from reference TRBV7-8 and TRBJ2-2): GAGVSQSPRYKVAKRGQDVALRCDPISGHVSLFWYQQALGQGPEFLTYFQNEAQLDKSGLPSDRFFAERPEGSVSTLKIQRTQQEDSAVYLCASVMDGHGTGELFFGEGSRLTVL.

Only one count was recorded for this clone. The chain couples TRBV5-1 to TRBJ1-1; no clear D. CDR1 and CDR2 from the germline V gene are SGHRS and YFSETQ. The CDR3 covers 14 residues. V was shortened by 0 bases and J by 4 bases, with 10 bases between the two germline ends. The CDR3 coding sequence is TGCGCCAGCAGCTTGGAGATCACAGCCACTGAAGCTTTCTTT. Amino acids: CASSLEITATEAFF.

The chain couples TRBV30 to TRBJ2-7; D possibly corresponds to TRBD2 (5 bases). V was cut by 5 bases and J by 2 bases, with 16 bases left in between. Germline V gene sequence: CDR1 GTSNPN, CDR2 SVGIG (reference sequence). This CDR3 spans 14 amino acids. The CDR3 spells CAWGGGSRAYEQYF. CDR3 nucleotides: TGTGCCTGGGGAGGTGGCAGCCGAGCCTACGAGCAGTACTTC. Drawing the rest from reference TRBV30 and TRBJ2-7, the complete variable domain is SQTIHQWPATLVQPVGSPLSLECTVEGTSNPNLYWYRQAAGRGLQLLFYSVGIGQISSEVPQNLSASRPQDRQFILSSKKLLLSDSGFYLCAWGGGSRAYEQYFGPGTRLTVT.

The J gene is TRBJ1-6, the V gene TRBV2, with TRBD1 as a possible D gene (5 bases). Trimming shortened V by 5 bases and J by 5 bases, and 10 bases separated the two germline ends. CDR3 length equals 14 residues. Germline CDR1 reads SNHLY; CDR2 reads FYNNEI. Written as DNA, the CDR3 is TGTGCCAGCAGTCTCGACAGAAATAATTCACCCCTCCACTTT. Encoded protein: CASSLDRNNSPLHF.

The rearrangement uses TRBV3-1 (or the pseudogene TRBV3-2) and TRBJ2-1; TRBD2 matches at 13 bases. Germline trimming cut 4 bases from V and 3 bases from J; bases unmatched to any gene: 6. Germline CDR1 reads LGHDT; CDR2 reads YNNKEL (reference sequence). CDR3 length: 17 residues. The CDR3 DNA is TGTGCCAGCAGCCGACTAGCGGGGGGCCGGGTCTACAATGAGCAGTTCTTC. Its protein product is CASSRLAGGRVYNEQFF.

The chain has TRBV12-3 or TRBV12-4 and TRBJ2-7; unclear D gene. CDR3 length: 11 residues. Deletions cut 4 bases from V and 3 bases from J, with 4 bases between. DNA for the CDR3: TGTGCCAGCAGTTCAGGCTACGAGCAGTACTTC. It codes for CASSSGYEQYF.

The chain links TRBV7-2 to TRBJ1-3, with unresolved D. CDR1 is SGHTA, CDR2 FQGNSA, per germline. The CDR3 contains 14 residues. The V end lost 5 bases, the J end lost 0 bases, and 8 bases lay between the germline ends. CDR3 in DNA: TGTGCCAGCAGCAGCGGGAACTCTGGAAACACCATATATTTT. It encodes CASSSGNSGNTIYF.